The 22 T cell receptor beta chains below come from one sample, sequenced in a study of control samples from healthy donors and cancer patients. Here immunoSEQ multiplex PCR was the method, and the copy in TCRdb shows in-frame clones only, minus some. This sample has approximately 69,000 clones; approximately 90% occur once, and the top ten carry roughly 5.5%. Sequencing was carried out using PBMCs. The receptors were sampled from a man in his 60s with colorectal cancer.

CDR3 loop: CASSPQWPQPQHF. CDR3 nucleotide sequence: TGTGCCAGCAGCCCACAGTGGCCCCAGCCCCAGCATTTT. The gene calls are TRBV7-2 and TRBJ1-5; D unresolved. Germline CDR1 is SGHTA and CDR2 is FQGNSA. Trimming stripped 5 bases from V and 7 bases from J, with 12 bases between. The CDR3 is 13 residues long.

The V and J genes are TRBV18 and TRBJ1-2; tentatively, D is TRBD1 (5 bases). Looked up from germline, CDR1 is KGHSH and CDR2 is LQKENI. V shed 1 base and J shed 7 bases, with 16 bases lying between them. CDR3 length: 15 residues. The CDR3 DNA reads TGTGCCAGCTCACCACAGGGAATGCGGGGGTTTGGCTACACCTTC. Protein: CASSPQGMRGFGYTF. Variable domain in full (rest from reference TRBV18 and TRBJ1-2): NAGVMQNPRHLVRRRGQEARLRCSPMKGHSHVYWYRQLPEEGLKFMVYLQKENIIDESGMPKERFSAEFPKEGPSILRIQQVVRGDSAAYFCASSPQGMRGFGYTFGSGTRLTVV.

The chain is built from TRBV7-3 and TRBJ2-5; D may correspond to TRBD1 or TRBD2 (5 bases each). CDR3 size: 15 residues. CDR1 is SGHTA and CDR2 is FQGTGA in the germline V gene. V lost 3 bases and J lost 4, with 15 bases in between. The CDR3 reads CASSFGATGRETQYF. As DNA, the CDR3 is TGTGCCAGCAGCTTCGGGGCCACGGGGAGAGAGACCCAGTACTTC. Drawing the rest from reference TRBV7-3 and TRBJ2-5, the complete variable domain is GAGVSQTPSNKVTEKGKYVELRCDPISGHTALYWYRQSLGQGPEFLIYFQGTGAADDSGLPNDRFFAVRPEGSVSTLKIQRTERGDSAVYLCASSFGATGRETQYFGPGTRLLVL.

The V call is TRBV19, the J call TRBJ1-1; 8 bases line up with TRBD1. The germline CDR1 and CDR2 sequences are LNHDA and SQIVND (reference sequence). CDR3 size: 18 residues. After removal of 4 bases from V and 6 bases from J, the junction contained 19 bases not matched to a gene. The CDR3 coding sequence is TGTGCCAGTAGTACGTCTTTTTGGGGACAGGCCTGGCTCCCTGAAGCTTTCTTT. Amino acid sequence: CASSTSFWGQAWLPEAFF.

The genes are TRBV18 and TRBJ2-7, with D tentatively TRBD1 or TRBD2 (5 bases each). This CDR3 region has 13 residues. The V gene's germline CDR1 is KGHSH and CDR2 LQKENI. V was clipped by 4 bases and J by 2 bases, with 9 bases between them. CDR3 DNA: TGTGCCAGCTCACAGGGGAGCACCTACGAGCAGTACTTC. It yields the protein CASSQGSTYEQYF.

V and J are TRBV30 and TRBJ1-3; 7 nucleotides agree with TRBD1. Germline-derived CDR1 and CDR2 are GTSNPN and SVGIG (reference sequence). V dropped 3 bases and J dropped 0; count of bases not matched to a gene: 2. The CDR3 contains 14 residues. This CDR3 is CAWSGTVSGNTIYF. The CDR3 DNA reads TGTGCCTGGAGCGGGACAGTCTCTGGAAACACCATATATTTT.

This chain uses TRBV27 with TRBJ2-3; the match to TRBD2 covers 12 bases. The J segment lost 1 base and the V segment lost 4 bases, leaving 21 bases of the junction unmatched. The germline V gene has CDR1 MNHEY and CDR2 SMNVEV (reference sequence). This CDR3 is built from 22 residues. In DNA form, the CDR3 reads TGTGCCAGCAGTTCGCAAACCCCTCTGACTAGCGGGGGCGGGACTGGCACAGATACGCAGTATTTT. It encodes CASSSQTPLTSGGGTGTDTQYF.

The chain has TRBV9 and TRBJ2-1, with unresolved D. V was cut by 1 base and J by 6 bases, with 8 bases left in between. The CDR3 covers 13 residues. The germline gives CDR1 SGDLS, CDR2 YYNGEE. CDR3: CASSVTPGNEQFF. The CDR3 DNA sequence: TGTGCCAGCAGCGTAACCCCCGGCAATGAGCAGTTCTTC.

Only one count was recorded for this clone. The CDR3 DNA reads as TGTGCCAGCACCATACCCCCGTACGAGCAGTACTTC. Protein: CASTIPPYEQYF. The chain is built from TRBV6-5 and TRBJ2-7; D unclear. V lost 7 bases and J lost 4, with 11 bases in between. The CDR3 extends over 12 amino acids. Germline assignment: CDR1 MNHEY and CDR2 SVGAGI.

V gene TRBV28 combines with J gene TRBJ2-7; D remains unclear. Germline V gene sequence: CDR1 MDHEN, CDR2 SYDVKM. This CDR3 comprises 14 residues. V was clipped by 5 bases and J by 5 bases, with 16 bases between them. The CDR3 sequence: CASSLGPGQHEQYF. The DNA for the CDR3 is TGTGCCAGCAGTCTAGGTCCGGGCCAGCACGAGCAGTACTTC.

The rearrangement links TRBV4-1 to TRBJ2-5; 8 bases align to TRBD2. V was clipped by 3 bases and J by 2 bases; unmatched bases: 8. The germline CDR1 and CDR2 sequences are MGHRA and YSYEKL. The CDR3 runs 16 residues. CDR3 nucleotides: TGCGCCAGCAGCCAGAAATTAGCGGGGTCTCAAGAGACCCAGTACTTC. Its protein is CASSQKLAGSQETQYF.

The chain links TRBV29-1 to TRBJ2-1; D is perhaps TRBD2 (7 bases). CDR1 is SQVTM and CDR2 is ANQGSEA in the germline V gene. V was trimmed by 4 bases and J by 8 bases, leaving 18 bases between them. This CDR3 has 14 amino acids. CDR3: CSVGSRWEGDEQFF. The CDR3 nucleotides are TGCAGCGTTGGGTCTAGGTGGGAGGGGGATGAGCAGTTCTTC.

This sequence joins TRBV21-1 and TRBJ2-7; TRBD2, as called in the table, went unchecked against the DNA. TRBV21-1 is termed a pseudogene. This CDR3 has 15 residues. The CDR3 region has the DNA TGTGCCAGCAGCAAACGACTAGATCTGGGATACGAGCAGTACTTC. This codes for CASSKRLDLGYEQYF.

J is TRBJ2-2 and V is TRBV7-3; D gene uncertain. The V end lost 1 base, the J end lost 1 base, and 4 bases lay between the germline ends. This CDR3 has 14 amino acids. Germline V gene lookup returns CDR1 SGHTA and CDR2 FQGTGA. Here the CDR3 DNA reads TGTGCCAGCAGCTTAAGGGGGAACACCGGGGAGCTGTTTTTT. Amino acid sequence: CASSLRGNTGELFF. Complete variable domain (other parts from reference TRBV7-3 and TRBJ2-2): GAGVSQTPSNKVTEKGKYVELRCDPISGHTALYWYRQSLGQGPEFLIYFQGTGAADDSGLPNDRFFAVRPEGSVSTLKIQRTERGDSAVYLCASSLRGNTGELFFGEGSRLTVL.

The gene calls are TRBV11-3 and TRBJ1-2, with D hard to call. In germline, CDR1 is SGHNT, CDR2 YENEEA. The CDR3 sequence is 14 residues long. Trimming took off 4 bases at V and 1 base at J, with 10 bases between the two ends. CDR3 nucleotides: TGTGCCAGCAGCTCCCGTGAGGGTAACTATGGCTACACCTTC. This translates into CASSSREGNYGYTF.

The chain recombines TRBV7-2 with TRBJ2-7; TRBD1 matches at 10 bases. The junction had 3 bases not matched to a gene; V was cut back by 2 bases and J by 2 bases. CDR3 size: 15 residues. CDR1 is SGHTA, CDR2 FQGNSA, per germline. CDR3 region: CASSLLGQGTYEQYF. In DNA form, the CDR3 reads TGTGCCAGCAGCTTATTGGGACAGGGGACCTACGAGCAGTACTTC. The whole variable domain, remainder taken from reference TRBV7-2 and TRBJ2-7, is GAGVSQSPSNKVTEKGKDVELRCDPISGHTALYWYRQSLGQGLEFLIYFQGNSAPDKSGLPSDRFSAERTGGSVSTLTIQRTQQEDSAVYLCASSLLGQGTYEQYFGPGTRLTVT.

This clone was seen a handful of times. The V and J genes are TRBV28 and TRBJ1-5, with D maybe TRBD1 (6 bases). The CDR3 has 16 residues. V was trimmed by 5 bases and J by 2 bases, leaving 16 bases between them. CDR1 is MDHEN, CDR2 SYDVKM, per germline. As DNA, the CDR3 is TGTGCCAGCAGTCCTCCCAACGGGGGCCGCAATCAGCCCCAGCATTTT. It yields the protein CASSPPNGGRNQPQHF.

The V gene is TRBV7-9, the J gene TRBJ2-4, with TRBD1 matching 7 bases. Germline lookup yields CDR1 SEHNR and CDR2 FQNEAQ (reference sequence). The CDR3 runs to 14 residues. Trimming cost V 5 bases and J 5 bases; bases outside gene matches: 6. This chain's CDR3 is CASSATGTENIQYF. CDR3 coding DNA: TGTGCCAGCAGCGCAACCGGGACAGAAAACATTCAGTACTTC.

This rearrangement joins TRBV6-1 to TRBJ1-2, with a weak D call TRBD1 (5 bases). The CDR3 loop spans 14 amino acids. Germline loops: CDR1 MNHNS, CDR2 SASEGT. V lost 2 bases to trimming and J lost 5 bases, with 12 bases between them. This CDR3 reads CASSESPGPYGYTF. The CDR3 nucleotides read TGTGCCAGCAGTGAATCCCCGGGGCCGTATGGCTACACCTTC.

This chain links TRBV5-1 with TRBJ2-1; no reliable D call. Trimming cost V 0 bases and J 6 bases, with 10 bases left between them. The CDR3 is made up of 14 amino acids. Germline V gene data show CDR1 as SGHRS and CDR2 as YFSETQ. CDR3: CASSLGSASNEQFF. For the CDR3, the DNA is TGCGCCAGCAGCTTGGGGAGTGCCTCCAATGAGCAGTTCTTC.

This clone was counted only a few times. The V call is TRBV4-2, the J call TRBJ2-5; 8 bases fit TRBD1. V lost 4 bases to trimming and J lost 5 bases; unmatched junction nucleotides: 9. CDR3 length: 15 amino acids. The germline V gene encodes CDR1 LGHNA and CDR2 YNFKEQ. In DNA, the CDR3 is TGTGCCAGCAGCCGGGGCAGGGGGCGCGAGGAGACCCAGTACTTC. Translation: CASSRGRGREETQYF.

V usage is TRBV19 and J usage is TRBJ1-1; D remains unclear. Trimming took 2 bases from V and 11 from J, leaving 15 bases between them. The V gene's germline CDR1 is LNHDA and CDR2 SQIVND (reference sequence). The CDR3 length is 13 residues. The chain's CDR3 is CASSIYQDRRAFF. The CDR3 region has the DNA TGTGCCAGTAGTATATACCAGGACCGGAGGGCTTTCTTT.